This T cell receptor (beta chain) derives from a study of blood T cell repertoires in COVID-19 (dated by TCRdb to the early 2020s). For the study in its entirety: Samples from collaborators originated in the United States, Italy and Spain and spanned both the acute and convalescent phases of COVID-19. Subjects who had been exposed to COVID-19, were actively infected with it, or had recovered from it provided the deeply sampled blood TCRbeta repertoires that made up the dataset. The samples were drawn from the first 160 participants of the ongoing ImmuneRACE study and from roughly 1,300 subjects provided by 6 global collaborators. The prospective study material was composed of cDNA or gDNA derived from T cells, B-cell-depleted T cells, or PBMCs. Where HLA class I and class II types were available, the types were taken from metadata supplied by the sample provider, not from assay-based typing. Nearly every sample came with metadata listing a de-identified subject ID, COVID-19 status, age in years and sex. A freely available public database, intended as a resource for researchers studying the immune response to SARS-CoV-2, is where the repertoires were released. General findings and caveats noted by the study authors: How much clinical and demographic metadata was included differed by source and by participant, and the metadata was provided uncurated.

TCRbeta CDR3 regions were amplified from genomic DNA using the immunoSEQ Assay, a bias-controlled multiplex PCR. The authors processed their data as follows. The number of nucleated cells in each sample was estimated from the amplification of reference gene primers within the assay. To quantify the absolute abundance of each unique TCRbeta CDR3 rearrangement, sequence reads were collapsed and filtered. Productive Simpson clonality was computed per sample as the square root of Simpson's diversity index over productive rearrangements. TCRdb took over this immuneACCESS table, retaining in-frame rearrangements with V and J assigned. Such tables are incomplete; in checked studies, under half of the missing clones stem from an unresolved V gene, and the remainder is unexplained. The DNA gave D and trimming, while V, J and clone size come from that table. Counted in this sample were about 180,000 clones; 75% to 90% of them appeared once. The ten top clones hold less than 10% of the sample.

Concerning this clone itself: Its antigen has not been determined. There are no base qualities to consult, and no much larger clone falls within one base.

Relative to germline, V is missing 9 bases and J is missing 7 bases, with 2 bases of the junction outside any gene match. For CDR1 and CDR2, the germline V gene lists MNHEY and SVGAGI. The CDR3 spans 12 residues, from the cysteine through the phenylalanine. The retained sequence is limited to the CDR3, 36 bases, with the frame set at the first base. One collaborating source in Seattle enrolled patients during active infection and followed them longitudinally through the course of disease. Whole blood was collected in K2EDTA tubes by collaborating institutions according to the institutions' own protocols. For TCRbeta analysis, collaborators shipped samples as frozen whole blood, isolated PBMCs, or DNA extracted from either of those sample types.

Source material: peripheral blood. The rearranged segments are TRBV6-5 and TRBJ1-6; 8 bases in the junction line up with TRBD1. This clonotype was obtained from an older woman with COVID-19, enrolled during active disease. The CDR3 protein sequence reads: CASGQGNSPLHF. The bases read TGTGCCAGTGGACAGGGAAATTCACCCCTCCACTTT.